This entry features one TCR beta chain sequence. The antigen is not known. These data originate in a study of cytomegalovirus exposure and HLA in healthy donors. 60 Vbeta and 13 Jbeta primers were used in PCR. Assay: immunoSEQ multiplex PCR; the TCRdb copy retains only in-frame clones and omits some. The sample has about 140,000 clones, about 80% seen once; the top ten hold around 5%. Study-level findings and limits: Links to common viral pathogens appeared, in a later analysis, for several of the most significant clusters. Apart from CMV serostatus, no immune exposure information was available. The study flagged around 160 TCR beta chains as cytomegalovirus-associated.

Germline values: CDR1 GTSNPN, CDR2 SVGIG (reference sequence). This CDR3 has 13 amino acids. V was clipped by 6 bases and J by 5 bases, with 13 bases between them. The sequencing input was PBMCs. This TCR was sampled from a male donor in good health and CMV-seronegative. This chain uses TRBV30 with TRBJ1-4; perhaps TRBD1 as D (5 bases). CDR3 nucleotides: TGTGCCTGCCGGCGGGGGGAAAATGAAAAACTGTTTTTT. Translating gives CACRRGENEKLFF. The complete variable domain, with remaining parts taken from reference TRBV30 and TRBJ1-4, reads SQTIHQWPATLVQPVGSPLSLECTVEGTSNPNLYWYRQAAGRGLQLLFYSVGIGQISSEVPQNLSASRPQDRQFILSSKKLLLSDSGFYLCACRRGENEKLFFGSGTQLSVL.